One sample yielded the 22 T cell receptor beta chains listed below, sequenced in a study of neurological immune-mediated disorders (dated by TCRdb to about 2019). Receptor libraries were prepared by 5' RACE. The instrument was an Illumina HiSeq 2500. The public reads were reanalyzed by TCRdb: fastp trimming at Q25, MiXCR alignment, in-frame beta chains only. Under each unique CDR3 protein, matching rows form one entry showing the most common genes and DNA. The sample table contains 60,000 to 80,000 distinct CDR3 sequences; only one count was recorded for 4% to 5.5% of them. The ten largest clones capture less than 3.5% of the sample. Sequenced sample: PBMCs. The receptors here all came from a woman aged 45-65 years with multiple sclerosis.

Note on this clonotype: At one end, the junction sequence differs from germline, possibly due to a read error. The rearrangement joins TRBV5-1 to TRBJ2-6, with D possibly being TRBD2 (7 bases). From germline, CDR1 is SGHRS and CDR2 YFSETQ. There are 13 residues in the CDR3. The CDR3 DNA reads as TGCGCCAGCAGCCTCGCGGGGGCCAAAGTCCTGACTTTC. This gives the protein CASSLAGAKVLTF. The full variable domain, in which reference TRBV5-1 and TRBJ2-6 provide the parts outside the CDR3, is KAGVTQTPRYLIKTRGQQVTLSCSPISGHRSVSWYQQTPGQGLQFLFEYFSETQRNKGNFPGRFSGRQFSNSRSEMNVSTLELGDSALYLCASSLAGAKVLTFGAGSRLTVL.

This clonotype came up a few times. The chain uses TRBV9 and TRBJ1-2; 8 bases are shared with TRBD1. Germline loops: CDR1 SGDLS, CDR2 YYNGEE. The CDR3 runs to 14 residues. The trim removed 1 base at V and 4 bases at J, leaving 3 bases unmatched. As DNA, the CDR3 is TGTGCCAGCAGCGTACTCACAGGGGGCTATGGCTACACCTTC. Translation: CASSVLTGGYGYTF.

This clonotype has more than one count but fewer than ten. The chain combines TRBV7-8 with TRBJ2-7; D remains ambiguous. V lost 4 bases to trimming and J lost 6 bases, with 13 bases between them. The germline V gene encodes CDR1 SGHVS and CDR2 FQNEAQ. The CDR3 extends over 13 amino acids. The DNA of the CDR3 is TGTGCCAGCAGCTGGGCCCCCTCGGTCGAGCAGTACTTC. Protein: CASSWAPSVEQYF.

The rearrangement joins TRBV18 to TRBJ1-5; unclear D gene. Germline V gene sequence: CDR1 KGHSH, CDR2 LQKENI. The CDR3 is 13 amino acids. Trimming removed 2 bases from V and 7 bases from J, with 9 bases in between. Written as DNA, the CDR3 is TGTGCCAGCTCACCAGCCGATTCACAGCCCCAGCATTTT. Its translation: CASSPADSQPQHF.

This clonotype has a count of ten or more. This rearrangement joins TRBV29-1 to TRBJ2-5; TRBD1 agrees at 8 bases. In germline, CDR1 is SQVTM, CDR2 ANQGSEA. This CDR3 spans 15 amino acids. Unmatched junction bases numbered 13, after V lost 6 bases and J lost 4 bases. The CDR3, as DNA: TGCAGCGTCCACGGATCCGGACAGGGAGGAGAGACCCAGTACTTC. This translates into CSVHGSGQGGETQYF.

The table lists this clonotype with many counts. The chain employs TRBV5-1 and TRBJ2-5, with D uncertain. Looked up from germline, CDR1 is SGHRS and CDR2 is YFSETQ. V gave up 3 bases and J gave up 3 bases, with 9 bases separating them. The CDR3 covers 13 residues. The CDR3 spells CASSYTVEETQYF. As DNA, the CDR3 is TGCGCCAGCAGCTACACAGTGGAAGAGACCCAGTACTTC.

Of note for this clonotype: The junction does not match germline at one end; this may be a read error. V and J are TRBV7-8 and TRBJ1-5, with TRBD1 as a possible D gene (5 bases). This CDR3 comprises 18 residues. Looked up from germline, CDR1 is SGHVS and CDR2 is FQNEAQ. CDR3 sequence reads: CASSLAAGAGGGNQPQNF. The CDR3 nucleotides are TGTGCCAGCAGCTTAGCGGCTGGGGCTGGTGGTGGCAATCAGCCCCAGAATTTT. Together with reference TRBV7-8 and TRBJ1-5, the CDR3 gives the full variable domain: GAGVSQSPRYKVAKRGQDVALRCDPISGHVSLFWYQQALGQGPEFLTYFQNEAQLDKSGLPSDRFFAERPEGSVSTLKIQRTQQEDSAVYLCASSLAAGAGGGNQPQNFGDGTRLSIL.

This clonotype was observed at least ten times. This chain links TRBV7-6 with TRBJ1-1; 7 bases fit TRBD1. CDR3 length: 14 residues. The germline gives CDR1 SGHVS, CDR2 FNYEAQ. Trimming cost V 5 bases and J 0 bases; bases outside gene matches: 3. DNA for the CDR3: TGTGCCAGCAGCCTACAGGGGATGAACACTGAAGCTTTCTTT. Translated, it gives CASSLQGMNTEAFF.

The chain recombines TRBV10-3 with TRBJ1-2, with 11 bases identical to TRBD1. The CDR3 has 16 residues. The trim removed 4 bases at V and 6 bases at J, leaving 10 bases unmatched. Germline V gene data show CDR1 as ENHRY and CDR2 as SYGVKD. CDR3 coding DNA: TGTGCCATCAGTGGGACTTCGGACAGGGGGCTAAATGGCTACACCTTC. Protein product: CAISGTSDRGLNGYTF.

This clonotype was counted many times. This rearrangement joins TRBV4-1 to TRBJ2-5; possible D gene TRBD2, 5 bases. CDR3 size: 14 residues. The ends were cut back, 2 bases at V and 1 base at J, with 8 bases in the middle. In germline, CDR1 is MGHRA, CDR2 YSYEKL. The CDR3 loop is CASSQSDFQETQYF. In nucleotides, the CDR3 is TGCGCCAGCAGCCAATCGGACTTCCAAGAGACCCAGTACTTC.

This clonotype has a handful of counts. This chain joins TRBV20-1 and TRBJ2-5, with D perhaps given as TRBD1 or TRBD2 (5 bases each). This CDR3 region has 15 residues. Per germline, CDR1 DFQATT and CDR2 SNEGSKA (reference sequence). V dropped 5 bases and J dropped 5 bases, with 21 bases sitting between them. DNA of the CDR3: TGCAGTGCTCGAACTACAAGAAAGGGACGGGAGACCCAGTACTTC. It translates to CSARTTRKGRETQYF.

In DNA, the CDR3 is TGTAACAGCAGCTTGGGGAGCGTAGGAGAGACCCAGTACTTC. It specifies CNSSLGSVGETQYF. The chain employs TRBV11-2 and TRBJ2-5, with D possibly TRBD2 on 5 matching bases. Germline CDR1 SGHAT, CDR2 FQNNGV. This CDR3 comprises 14 residues.

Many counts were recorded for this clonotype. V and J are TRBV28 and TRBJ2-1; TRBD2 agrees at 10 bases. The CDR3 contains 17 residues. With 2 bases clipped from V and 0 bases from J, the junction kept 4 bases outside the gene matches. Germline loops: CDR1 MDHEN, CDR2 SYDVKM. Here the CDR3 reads CASSLASGSSSYNEQFF. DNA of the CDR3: TGTGCCAGCAGTTTAGCTAGCGGGAGCAGCTCCTACAATGAGCAGTTCTTC.

In nucleotides, the CDR3 is TGTGCCAGCAGTTTGTCGGGTATGGCAGGCTACACCTTC. Translated, it gives CASSLSGMAGYTF. The rearrangement links TRBV27 to TRBJ1-2; D is undetermined. The V gene lost 3 bases and the J gene lost 8 bases, with 13 bases spanning the gap. CDR1 and CDR2 from the germline V gene are MNHEY and SMNVEV (reference sequence). The CDR3 length is 13 residues.

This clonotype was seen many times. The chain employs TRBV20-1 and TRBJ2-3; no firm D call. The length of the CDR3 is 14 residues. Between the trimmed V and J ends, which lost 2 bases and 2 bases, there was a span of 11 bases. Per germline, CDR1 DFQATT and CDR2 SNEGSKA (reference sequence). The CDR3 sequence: CSARSGEYTDTQYF. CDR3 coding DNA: TGCAGTGCTAGATCAGGAGAATACACAGATACGCAGTATTTT.

For the CDR3, the DNA is TGTGCCAGAAGCTTGGCTAGGGGGCGTAGAACTAATGAAAAACTGTTTTTT. Protein product: CARSLARGRRTNEKLFF. The V gene is TRBV5-3, the J gene TRBJ1-4; 7 bases map to TRBD1. TRBV5-3 is given ORF status, its function remaining uncertain. V lost 0 bases, J lost 1 base, and 6 bases stayed unmatched. The CDR3 loop spans 17 amino acids.

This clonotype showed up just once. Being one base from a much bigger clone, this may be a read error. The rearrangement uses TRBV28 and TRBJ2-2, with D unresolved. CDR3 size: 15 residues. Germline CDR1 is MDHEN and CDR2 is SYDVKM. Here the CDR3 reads CARSFDGANTGELFF. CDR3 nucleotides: TGTGCCAGAAGTTTCGACGGCGCGAACACCGGGGAGCTGTTTTTT.

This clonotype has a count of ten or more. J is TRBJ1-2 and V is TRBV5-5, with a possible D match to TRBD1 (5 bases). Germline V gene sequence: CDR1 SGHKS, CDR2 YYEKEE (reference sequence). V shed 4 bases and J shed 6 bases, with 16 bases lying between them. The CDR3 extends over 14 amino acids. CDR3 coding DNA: TGTGCCAGCAGCCCATCCGGGACCGAGGATGGCTACACCTTC. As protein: CASSPSGTEDGYTF.

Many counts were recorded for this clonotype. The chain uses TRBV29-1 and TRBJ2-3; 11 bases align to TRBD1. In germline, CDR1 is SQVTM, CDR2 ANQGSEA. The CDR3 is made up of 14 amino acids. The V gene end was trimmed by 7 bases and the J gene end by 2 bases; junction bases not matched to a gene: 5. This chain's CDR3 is CSARTGGPTDTQYF. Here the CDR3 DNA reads TGCAGCGCCCGGACAGGGGGCCCCACAGATACGCAGTATTTT.

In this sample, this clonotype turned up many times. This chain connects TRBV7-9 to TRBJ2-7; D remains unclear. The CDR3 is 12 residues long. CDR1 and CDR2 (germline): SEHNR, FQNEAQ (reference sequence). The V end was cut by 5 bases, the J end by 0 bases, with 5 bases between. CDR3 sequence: CASSPYSYEQYF. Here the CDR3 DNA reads TGTGCCAGCAGCCCATACTCCTACGAGCAGTACTTC.

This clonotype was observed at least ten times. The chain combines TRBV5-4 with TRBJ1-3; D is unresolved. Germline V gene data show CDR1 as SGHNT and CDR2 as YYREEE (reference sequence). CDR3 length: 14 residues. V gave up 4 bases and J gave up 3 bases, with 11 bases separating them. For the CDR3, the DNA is TGTGCCAGCAGCCAACCCCAGGATGGAAACACCATATATTTT. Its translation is CASSQPQDGNTIYF. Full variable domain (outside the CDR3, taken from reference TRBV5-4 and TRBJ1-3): ETGVTQSPTHLIKTRGQQVTLRCSSQSGHNTVSWYQQALGQGPQFIFQYYREEENGRGNFPPRFSGLQFPNYSSELNVNALELDDSALYLCASSQPQDGNTIYFGEGSWLTVV.

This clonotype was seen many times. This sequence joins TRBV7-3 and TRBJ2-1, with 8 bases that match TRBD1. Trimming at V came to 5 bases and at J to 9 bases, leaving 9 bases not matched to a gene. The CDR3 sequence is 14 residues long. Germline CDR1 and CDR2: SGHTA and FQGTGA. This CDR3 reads CASSRRTGLSEQFF. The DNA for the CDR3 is TGTGCCAGCAGCCGACGGACAGGGCTTAGTGAGCAGTTCTTC.